Listed below are T cell receptor beta chains from one sample, sequenced in a study of blood T cells in healthy people across ages. MiXCR, applied by TCRdb to the 5' RACE reads, yields one record per CDR3 protein. In the table there are about 590,000 distinct CDR3 sequences, about 30% of which are singletons. The sequenced sample was blood. These receptors were taken from a woman older than 75 in good health. Both conserved end residues are part of each CDR3. D genes are given only for firm matches.

d_gene	v_gene	j_gene	CDR3aa
TRBD1	TRBV12-3/TRBV12-4	TRBJ2-3	CASSRRDRSTDTQYF
TRBD1	TRBV4-3	TRBJ2-3	CASSRGDRVDTQYF
NA	TRBV6-2/TRBV6-3	TRBJ2-1	CASRVDLYNEQFF
TRBD2	TRBV2	TRBJ2-1	CASSLLAGGNGEQFF
TRBD1	TRBV28	TRBJ1-2	CASSPRTGFNYGYTF
NA	TRBV5-6	TRBJ2-2	CASSPIRSTGELFF
NA	TRBV20-1	TRBJ2-7	CSARDLAASSYEQYF
TRBD2	TRBV5-8	TRBJ2-5	CASSSSSGGPEETQYF
NA	TRBV30	TRBJ1-2	CAWTRTGRSNYGYTF
TRBD1	TRBV6-5	TRBJ2-1	CASSLGQGLGEQFF
NA	TRBV18	TRBJ2-3	CASSPRQFSADTQYF
TRBD1	TRBV6-5	TRBJ2-6	CASSYRDSVSGANVLTF
TRBD2	TRBV4-2	TRBJ2-5	CASSQTSGYGEGQYF
TRBD1	TRBV12-5	TRBJ2-7	CASGTGQGGNEQYF
NA	TRBV12-3/TRBV12-4	TRBJ1-2	CASSTAGYGYTF
NA	TRBV7-2	TRBJ1-2	CASSPSTGVYYGYTF
TRBD2	TRBV7-2	TRBJ2-5	CASSFGLAGETQYF
TRBD1	TRBV28	TRBJ1-2	CASSSPRTGFQIGYTF
TRBD1	TRBV12-3/TRBV12-4	TRBJ1-5	CASSQTGGRQPQHF
TRBD2	TRBV6-5	TRBJ2-5	CASSRLAGGSQETQYF
NA	TRBV7-2	TRBJ2-1	CASSLIPEGNEQFF
NA	TRBV20-1	TRBJ1-2	CSARDGALRTYGYTF
NA	TRBV7-3	TRBJ1-2	CASSLGVGAYGYTF
NA	TRBV7-6	TRBJ2-2	CASSLSTRELFF
TRBD2	TRBV11-2	TRBJ2-4	CASSLGLGENIQYF
NA	TRBV20-1	TRBJ2-3	CSAHPGTPDTQYF
TRBD2	TRBV29-1	TRBJ2-3	CSVTASGERKADTQYF
NA	TRBV5-6	TRBJ2-1	CASSFEDGRWGIYNEQFF
NA	TRBV6-1	TRBJ1-1	CASSVSQGKAFF
NA	TRBV7-9	TRBJ2-3	CASSLAMGGPDTQYF
NA	TRBV2	TRBJ1-6	CASSPTGSTSISPLHF
NA	TRBV7-2	NA	CASSLSGAAKTYEQYF
TRBD1	TRBV6-6	TRBJ1-2	CASSYTQGVNYGYTF
NA	TRBV5-1	TRBJ2-3	CASSLQGVKTDTQYF
NA	TRBV5-1	TRBJ2-7	CASTAGLWASEQYF
NA	TRBV7-3	TRBJ1-1	CASSVGSPGRGNTEAFF
TRBD1	TRBV5-5	TRBJ2-7	CASSISRDRNYEQYF
TRBD2	TRBV20-1	TRBJ2-3	CSATLSSGITDTQYF
NA	TRBV9	TRBJ2-5	CASSVGQETQYF
TRBD2	TRBV4-1	TRBJ2-4	CASSPNAAGAGAKNIQYF
TRBD2	TRBV2	TRBJ2-7	CAILAGGFSYEQYF
NA	TRBV5-1	TRBJ2-3	CASSLAGTTDTQYF
TRBD1	TRBV5-6	TRBJ1-2	CASSFRQGSMYGYTF
NA	TRBV20-1	TRBJ1-5	CSEKSSGGSNQPQHF
NA	TRBV11-2	TRBJ2-7	CASSLHRQGEQYF
NA	TRBV6-2/TRBV6-3	TRBJ1-4	CASRDGQLATNEKLFF
TRBD1	TRBV9	TRBJ1-4	CASSVAPGQPNEKLFF
NA	TRBV27	NA	CASSHTGDDEQYF
NA	TRBV2	TRBJ1-5	CASSGSRVRQPQHF
NA	TRBV5-4	TRBJ2-4	CASSHFPNIQYF
TRBD2	TRBV28	TRBJ2-1	CASSLAGVMEEQFF
TRBD2	TRBV5-1	TRBJ2-5	CASSLASISGGETQYF
NA	TRBV20-1	TRBJ2-5	CSTRVVGMRNEQYF
NA	TRBV6-1	TRBJ1-5	CASTEALLPQHF
TRBD2	TRBV12-3/TRBV12-4	TRBJ2-1	CASSRDNSGGYNEQFF